This TCR beta chain was obtained from a study of cytomegalovirus exposure and HLA in healthy donors. Overall study: The roughly 110 validation repertoires used the same platform as the roughly 670 first-cohort repertoires, a later analysis reported. Study-level points and caveats: Reports indicated that the classifier achieved high specificity and sensitivity in diagnosing cytomegalovirus status. The authors enumerated some 160 TCR beta chains as linked to cytomegalovirus.

A note on this clone: The antigen is not known.

Measured with immunoSEQ multiplex PCR; TCRdb has only the in-frame clones, and not every one. The data hold 230,000 or so clones, with around 88% observed a single time. V was clipped by 5 bases and J by 2 bases; unmatched bases: 5. Germline CDR1 SNHLY, CDR2 FYNNEI. The CDR3 consists of 15 residues. The chain joins TRBV2 to TRBJ1-3; 8 bases map to TRBD1. Input material: PBMCs. This TCR was sampled from a woman aged 18-35 years in good health and CMV-seronegative. This chain's CDR3 is CASSQGAGTGNTIYF. CDR3 nucleotides: TGTGCCAGCAGTCAGGGGGCAGGCACTGGAAACACCATATATTTT.